The 4 T cell receptor beta chains in this list originate from one sample, sequenced in a study of control samples from healthy donors and cancer patients (dated by TCRdb to 2018 to 2021). To prepare the library, the immunoSEQ multiplex PCR assay was applied. What TCRdb holds here is the immuneACCESS table cut down to in-frame rearrangements. Part of the clones is not present; checked against another copy, under half of the missing clones reflect an unresolved V gene, and the others are unexplained. This sample holds about 180,000 clones; around 90% were observed only once. Clones ranked in the top ten supply 1.2% to 1.5% of the sample. Input material: blood. All receptors derive from a woman in her fifties or sixties in good health.

The gene calls are TRBV20-1 and TRBJ2-5; D is undetermined. V was trimmed by 7 bases and J by 5 bases, leaving 8 bases between them. The germline CDR1 and CDR2 sequences are DFQATT and SNEGSKA (reference sequence). The CDR3 spans 10 residues. CDR3 in amino acids: CSGGVETQYF. CDR3 nucleotides: TGCAGTGGGGGTGTGGAGACCCAGTACTTC.

The V and J genes are TRBV6-2 or TRBV6-3 and TRBJ1-2; 7 nucleotides agree with TRBD1. Germline loops: CDR1 MNHEY, CDR2 SVGEGT. Trimming at V came to 5 bases and at J to 1 base, leaving 10 bases not matched to a gene. The CDR3 spans 16 residues. The CDR3 nucleotides are TGTGCCAGCAGTCACCCTTGGCAGGGGGATAACTATGGCTACACCTTC. This codes for CASSHPWQGDNYGYTF.

This chain joins TRBV12-3 or TRBV12-4 and TRBJ1-1; D is undetermined. The CDR3 contains 13 residues. V was trimmed by 5 bases and J by 1 base, leaving 8 bases between them. The CDR3 nucleotides read TGTGCCAGCAGTCCCAAGTGGAACACTGAAGCTTTCTTT. As protein: CASSPKWNTEAFF.

This rearrangement joins TRBV5-1 to TRBJ1-6; D not certain. In germline, CDR1 is SGHRS, CDR2 YFSETQ. Trimming cost V 4 bases and J 10 bases, with 21 bases left between them. The CDR3 runs to 16 residues. CDR3 in amino acids: CASSPRRSVLGSPLHF. CDR3 bases: TGCGCCAGCAGCCCCCGTCGTTCGGTTTTAGGATCACCCCTCCACTTT.